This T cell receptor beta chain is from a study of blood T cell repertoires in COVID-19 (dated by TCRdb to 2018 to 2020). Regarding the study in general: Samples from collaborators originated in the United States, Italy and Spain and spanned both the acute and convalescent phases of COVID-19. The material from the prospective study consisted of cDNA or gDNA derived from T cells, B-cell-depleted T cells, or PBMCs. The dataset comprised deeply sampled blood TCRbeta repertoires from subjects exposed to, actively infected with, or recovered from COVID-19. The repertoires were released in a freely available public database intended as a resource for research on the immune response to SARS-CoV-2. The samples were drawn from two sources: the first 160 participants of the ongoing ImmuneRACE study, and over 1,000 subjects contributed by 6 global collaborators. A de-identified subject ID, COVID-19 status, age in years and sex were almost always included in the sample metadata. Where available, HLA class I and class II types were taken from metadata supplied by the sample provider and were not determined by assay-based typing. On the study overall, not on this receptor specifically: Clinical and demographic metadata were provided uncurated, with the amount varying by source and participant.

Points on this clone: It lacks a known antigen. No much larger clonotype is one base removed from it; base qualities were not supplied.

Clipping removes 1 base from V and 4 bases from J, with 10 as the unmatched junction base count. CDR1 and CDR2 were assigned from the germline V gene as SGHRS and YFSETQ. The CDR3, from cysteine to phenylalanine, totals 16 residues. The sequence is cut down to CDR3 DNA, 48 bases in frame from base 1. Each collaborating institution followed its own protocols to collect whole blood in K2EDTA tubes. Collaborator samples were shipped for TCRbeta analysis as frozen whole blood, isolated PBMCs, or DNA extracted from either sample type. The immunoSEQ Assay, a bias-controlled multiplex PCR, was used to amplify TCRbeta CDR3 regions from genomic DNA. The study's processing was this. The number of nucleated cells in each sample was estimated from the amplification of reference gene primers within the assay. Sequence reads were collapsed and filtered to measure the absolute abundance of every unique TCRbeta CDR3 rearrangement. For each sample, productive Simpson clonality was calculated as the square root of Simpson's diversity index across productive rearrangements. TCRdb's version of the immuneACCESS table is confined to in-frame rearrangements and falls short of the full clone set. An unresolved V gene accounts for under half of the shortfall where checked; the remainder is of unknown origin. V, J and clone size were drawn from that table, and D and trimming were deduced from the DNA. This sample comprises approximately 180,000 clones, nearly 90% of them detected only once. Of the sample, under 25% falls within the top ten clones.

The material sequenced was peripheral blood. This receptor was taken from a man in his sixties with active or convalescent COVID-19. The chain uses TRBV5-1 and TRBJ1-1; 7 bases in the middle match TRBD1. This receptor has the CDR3 CASSLKAGQGVTEAFF. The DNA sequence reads TGCGCCAGCAGCTTGAAGGCCGGGCAGGGGGTCACTGAAGCTTTCTTT.